This TCR beta chain was retrieved from a study of early T cells in non-severe SARS-CoV-2 infection. Study in general: Chains stayed unpaired after sequencing of bulk RNA from unsorted whole blood.

About this clonotype itself: Its matching antigen is unknown.

Overall study results and limits: VDJdb-based annotation leaned toward anti-spike CD8 responses and missed private and CD4 specificities.

Unique molecular identifiers (one per individual cDNA molecule) were attached. TCRdb re-derived calls from the 5' RACE reads in MiXCR, one entry per CDR3 protein. The data show fewer than 40,000 distinct CDR3 sequences, less than 7% seen once. Looked up from germline, CDR1 is DFQATT and CDR2 is SNEGSKA (reference sequence). The CDR3 runs to 17 residues. V gave up 0 bases and J gave up 6 bases; unmatched junction bases: 11. This rearrangement joins TRBV20-1 to TRBJ2-7; 13 nucleotides line up with TRBD2. The sequence was obtained from an adult who was a healthcare worker with PCR-confirmed SARS-CoV-2 infection or an uninfected control (not recorded which). Sequencing was done on a sample of whole blood. DNA of the CDR3: TGCAGTGCTAGAGATCACCGACTAGCGGGGGGAGCGGGCGAGCAGTACTTC. This encodes CSARDHRLAGGAGEQYF.